This entry features one T cell receptor beta chain sequence. Per the original data handling: Cell counts per sample came from amplifying reference gene primers. Sequencing used immunoSEQ multiplex PCR; TCRdb keeps in-frame clones, though not all of them. V and J calls and clone size follow that table, whereas D and trimming were derived from the DNA. The repertoire holds some 120,000 clones, with roughly 71% as singletons. CDR3 length: 15 residues. The V segment lost 0 bases and the J segment 4 bases; nucleotides outside the gene matches: 4. CDR1 SGDLS and CDR2 YYNGEE come from the germline V gene. These data are taken from a study of blood T cell repertoires in COVID-19. Study details: The United States, Italy and Spain provided the acute and convalescent COVID-19 samples.

The sample comprised peripheral blood. The TCR was taken from a man aged 80 or over with acute or convalescent COVID-19. The chain has TRBV9 and TRBJ2-7, with 10 positions matching TRBD1. The DNA for the CDR3 is TGTGCCAGCAGCGTAGCCCCGGGACAGGGGTACGAGCAGTACTTC. It yields the protein CASSVAPGQGYEQYF.